This TCR beta chain was profiled in a study of blood T cell repertoires in COVID-19. In the study overall: Acute and convalescent COVID-19 samples came from the United States, Italy and Spain.

Germline V gene lookup returns CDR1 SGHTS and CDR2 YDEGEE. CDR3 length: 16 amino acids. The germline V and J ends were trimmed by 0 bases and 4 bases, with 16 bases remaining between them. In the original processing: Amplifying reference gene primers gave estimates of nucleated cell counts. The method was immunoSEQ multiplex PCR; TCRdb's version includes in-frame clones alone and lacks a portion of them. The V and J calls and clone size come from that table; D and trimming were worked out from the DNA. Here the sample spans around 60,000 clones, approximately 90% being singletons. V is TRBV5-8 and J is TRBJ1-2, with D perhaps matching TRBD1 (5 bases). Sequencing input: peripheral blood. The receptor's source is a human donor with active COVID-19. The donor label of this sample is uncertain. The CDR3 bases are TGTGCCAGCAGCTTGGCCGTGGGGCAGGGTCCCTATGGCTACACCTTC. Residues: CASSLAVGQGPYGYTF.